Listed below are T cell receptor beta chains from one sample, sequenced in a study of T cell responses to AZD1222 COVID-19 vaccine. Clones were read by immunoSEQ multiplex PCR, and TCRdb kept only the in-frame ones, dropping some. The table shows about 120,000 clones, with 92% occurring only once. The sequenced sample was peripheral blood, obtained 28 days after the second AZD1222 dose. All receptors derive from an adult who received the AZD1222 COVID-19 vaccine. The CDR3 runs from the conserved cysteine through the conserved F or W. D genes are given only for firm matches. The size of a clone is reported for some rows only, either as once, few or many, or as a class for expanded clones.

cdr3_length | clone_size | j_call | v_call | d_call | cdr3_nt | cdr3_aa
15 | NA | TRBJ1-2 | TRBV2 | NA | TGTGCCAGCAGTTCAGCCGGGACGGGCAACTATGGCTACACCTTC | CASSSAGTGNYGYTF
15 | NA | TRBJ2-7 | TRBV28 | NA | TGTGCCAGCAGTTTTATCGGGGACGGAGACTACGAGCAGTACTTC | CASSFIGDGDYEQYF
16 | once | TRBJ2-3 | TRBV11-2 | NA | TGTGCCAGCAGCTTAACGGGAAGCGGTTACACAGATACGCAGTATTTT | CASSLTGSGYTDTQYF
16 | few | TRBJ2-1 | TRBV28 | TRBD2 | TGTGCCAGCAGTTTATGGGGCGGGGGGACCTACAATGAGCAGTTCTTC | CASSLWGGGTYNEQFF
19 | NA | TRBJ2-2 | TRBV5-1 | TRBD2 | TGCGCCAGCAGCTTGAAGAGTGGACTAGCGGGAGCGGGCACCGGGGAGCTGTTTTTT | CASSLKSGLAGAGTGELFF
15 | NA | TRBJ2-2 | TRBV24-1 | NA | TGTGCCACCAGTGATTTAACGGGGGACACCGGGGAGCTGTTTTTT | CATSDLTGDTGELFF
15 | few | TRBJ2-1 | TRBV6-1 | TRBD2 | TGTGCCAGCAGTGAAGGGACTAGCGGGAGCAATGAGCAGTTCTTC | CASSEGTSGSNEQFF
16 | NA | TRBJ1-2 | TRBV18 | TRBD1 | TGTGCCAGCTCACCCGAAGGGACAGGGTCCCTTTATGGCTACACCTTC | CASSPEGTGSLYGYTF
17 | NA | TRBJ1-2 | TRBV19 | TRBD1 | TGTGCCAGTAGTCCCTCCCGGGACAGGGGGCTCAGCTATGGCTACACCTTC | CASSPSRDRGLSYGYTF
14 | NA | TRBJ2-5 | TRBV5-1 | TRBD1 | TGCGCCAGCAGCCTGGACAGGGCCCCAGAGACCCAGTACTTC | CASSLDRAPETQYF
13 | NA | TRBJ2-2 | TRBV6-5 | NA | TGTGCCAGCAGGGTAACGAACACCGGGGAGCTGTTTTTT | CASRVTNTGELFF
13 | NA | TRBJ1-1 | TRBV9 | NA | TGTGCCAGCAGCCCCTCACCTGGGACTGAAGCTTTCTTT | CASSPSPGTEAFF
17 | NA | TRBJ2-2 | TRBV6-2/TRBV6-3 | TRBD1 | TGTGCCAGCAGTTACCCCCGACAGGGGGCTATGACCGGGGAGCTGTTTTTT | CASSYPRQGAMTGELFF
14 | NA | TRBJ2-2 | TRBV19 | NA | TGTGCCAGCAGTCCCCTAGCCCGAACCGGGGAGCTGTTTTTT | CASSPLARTGELFF
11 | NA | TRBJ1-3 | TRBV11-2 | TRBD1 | TGTGCCAGCAGCCAGGGGGACACCATATATTTT | CASSQGDTIYF
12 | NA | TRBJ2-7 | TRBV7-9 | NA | TGTGCCAGCAGCTTGGGCTCCTACGAGCAGTACTTC | CASSLGSYEQYF
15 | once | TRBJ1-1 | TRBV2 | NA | TGTGCCAGCACCCTAGGAGGGGGGTCGCCCACTGAAGCTTTCTTT | CASTLGGGSPTEAFF
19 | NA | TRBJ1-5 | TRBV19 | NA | TGTGCCAGTAGTATGCCAGGCATCCTCGGTGGACATAGCAATCAGCCCCAGCATTTT | CASSMPGILGGHSNQPQHF
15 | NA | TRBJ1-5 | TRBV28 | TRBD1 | TGTGCCAGCAGTTGGACAGGGGGCAGCGATCAGCCCCAGCATTTT | CASSWTGGSDQPQHF
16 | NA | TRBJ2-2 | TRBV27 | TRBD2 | TGTGCCAGCAAGTTTGGGAGCGGGACCCACACCGGGGAGCTGTTTTTT | CASKFGSGTHTGELFF
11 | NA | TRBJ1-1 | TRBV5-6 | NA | TGTGCCAGCAGCTTAGCTACTGAAGCTTTCTTT | CASSLATEAFF
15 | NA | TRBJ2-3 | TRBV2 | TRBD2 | TGTGCCAGCAGTGCACTAGCGGGAATCACAGATACGCAGTATTTT | CASSALAGITDTQYF